The subject of this entry is one TCR beta chain. What this receptor recognizes is not known. Base qualities were left out, and no much larger clone turns up one base away. Trimming takes 3 bases from V and 7 bases from J, and the germline ends sit 16 bases apart. Spanning cysteine to phenylalanine, the CDR3 consists of 13 amino acids. CDR3 DNA is the only sequence kept; it has 39 bases, read in frame from the first base. CDR1 and CDR2 (GTSNPN, SVGIG) derive from the germline V gene (reference sequence). The data derive from a study of T cells in Graves' hyperthyroidism and ophthalmopathy (dated by TCRdb to between 2017 and 2020). Regarding the complete study: Peripheral blood samples were taken at initial diagnosis, before any treatment was given. The paper describes TCR Vbeta CDR3 sequencing of around 130 peripheral blood samples, made up of 43 ophthalmopathy patients, around 78 hyperthyroidism patients and around 17 progressor patients. The study also compared thyroid tissue and blood T-cell repertoires from over 5 Graves' hyperthyroidism patients. After sampling, hyperthyroidism patients received methimazole starting at 30 mg daily, and ophthalmopathy patients received high-dose intravenous methylprednisolone. Whether ophthalmopathy could be predicted prospectively was tested in an independent validation cohort made up of roughly 19 hyperthyroidism patients plus 17 patients who later progressed to ophthalmopathy. For training and testing, the 95 to 100 patients in the discovery cohort were randomly divided in a 7:3 ratio. A discovery cohort of about a hundred patients, about 40 with Graves' ophthalmopathy and approximately 57 with stable Graves' hyperthyroidism, was used to find distinguishing TCR V-J signatures. Points the paper makes about the study in general: In cross-validation, a model built on a 13 V-J signature told ophthalmopathy apart from stable hyperthyroidism with 85% to 90% sensitivity and roughly 81% specificity, and in testing the same model reached 80%/75%. In validation, the model predicted progression to ophthalmopathy with approximately 71% sensitivity and 72% to 75% specificity, a median of roughly seven months before onset. No statistical method was used to fix the sample size in advance, and group allocation was not hidden from the investigators. Most expanded thyroid clonotypes (frequency above 0.001) were also detected in blood, suggesting blood repertoires may reflect thyroid immune responses.

Hyperthyroidism patients were newly diagnosed, with disease duration under 2 months, and aged 18 to 65 years. Any patient with an uncontrolled infection, another autoimmune disease, pregnancy or lactation was excluded. Diagnoses were based on clinical symptoms, serum thyroxine and TRAb, thyroid ultrasound and orbital computed tomography. For progressor patients, blood was drawn at the first diagnosis of hyperthyroidism, before any ophthalmopathy symptoms had appeared. PBMCs were isolated from 7.5 to 10 ml of fresh peripheral blood by Ficoll-Paque density gradient centrifugation. Patients classed as progressors first received a Graves' hyperthyroidism diagnosis and then went on to develop ophthalmopathy during follow-up. Trizol reagent was used to extract total RNA, and RNA quality was then checked on an Agilent 2100 Bioanalyzer. The TCR beta CDR3 regions were amplified from RNA transcripts. For the first round of RT-PCR on the TCR CDR3, the HTBI primer set was used together with the Qiagen OneStep RT-PCR kit. Libraries were constructed in a second round of multiplex PCR, after which size selection and purification were performed. Libraries were sequenced paired-end with 100 bp reads on an Illumina HiSeq2000. The study's processing was this. SOAPnuke was used to process the raw data, removing reads that contained adapters or uncalled bases, had a mean Phred below 15, or lacked an exact match to the constant primer or identifier. High-quality paired reads were merged with COPE v1.2.5, and unique nucleotide sequences were defined as clonotypes. MiTCR v1.1 was used to align the clonotypes against IMGT TRBV, TRBD and TRBJ reference segments. Analysis was restricted to V-J combinations with a frequency above 0.0001, which covered over 98% of repertoires. A TCS score was defined as the ratio between F50 (clonal expansion) and ExV (chaos), using BLOSUM62-based TCRdist between CDR3 peptides within each V-J. Welch's t-statistics and random forest reduced fewer than 600 V-J features to roughly 13, which were used in a naive Bayes classifier (R e1071). The raw public data were reprocessed by TCRdb itself: fastp quality trimming at Q25, MiXCR clonotype calling, in-frame beta chains only. Rows with a matching CDR3 protein are joined into one entry that keeps the most common DNA and genes. TCRdb's processing, not the authors' own work, is the source of the V and J calls. The sample contains nearly 600,000 distinct CDR3 sequences, about 14% of them found a single time. The ten largest clones capture almost 6% of the sample.

Sequenced sample: blood. The chain joins TRBV30 to TRBJ2-7; the D call is tentative, TRBD1 or TRBD2, as each matches 7 bases. The sequence was obtained from a woman between 25 and 40 years old with Graves' hyperthyroidism that later progressed to Graves' ophthalmopathy. Read as DNA, the sequence is TGTGCCTGGAGATACAGGGGAGGGGGAGAGCAGTACTTC. It is translated as CAWRYRGGGEQYF.